Each of the 3 T cell receptor beta chains below was sequenced from the same sample in a study of OX40 agonist ivuxolimab in advanced cancers. Data came from immunoSEQ multiplex PCR; TCRdb stores just in-frame clones and leaves some out. In the table there are over 50,000 clones, about nine tenths of which are singletons. The source material was CD4+ or CD8+ T cells sorted from blood, sampled in a trial of the OX40 agonist ivuxolimab. All receptors derive from an adult with an advanced solid tumor such as melanoma, head and neck, liver or kidney cancer.

A word on this clone: Other DNA sequences from this sample encode an identical CDR3 as well. The CDR3 spells CASSQAAGRGNEQFF. The CDR3 coding sequence is TGTGCCAGCAGCCAAGCTGCGGGAAGGGGGAATGAGCAGTTCTTC. This chain connects TRBV14 to TRBJ2-1; D could derive from TRBD1 or TRBD2 (6 bases each). Germline V gene lookup returns CDR1 SGHDN and CDR2 FVKESK. The length of the CDR3 is 15 residues. Trimming removed 1 base from V and 7 bases from J, with 14 bases in between. Combining the CDR3 with reference TRBV14 and TRBJ2-1 gives the whole variable domain EAGVTQFPSHSVIEKGQTVTLRCDPISGHDNLYWYRRVMGKEIKFLLHFVKESKQDESGMPNNRFLAERTGGTYSTLKVQPAELEDSGVYFCASSQAAGRGNEQFFGPGTRLTVL.

Concerning this clone itself: Other DNA sequences in the sample encode the same CDR3. J is TRBJ1-5 and V is TRBV10-3; TRBD1 aligns across 8 bases. Germline loops: CDR1 ENHRY, CDR2 SYGVKD. V was pared by 3 bases and J by 4 bases, with 5 bases of the junction left unmatched. This CDR3 contains 15 residues. CDR3 in amino acids: CAISEGQGLNQPQHF. CDR3 sequence (DNA): TGTGCCATCAGTGAAGGACAGGGCTTGAATCAGCCCCAGCATTTT.

V gene TRBV9 combines with J gene TRBJ2-1; D not certain. The V gene lost 0 bases and the J gene lost 7 bases, with 11 bases spanning the gap. This CDR3 is 14 amino acids long. Germline assignment: CDR1 SGDLS and CDR2 YYNGEE. CDR3 sequence reads: CASSVGDQLNEQFF. CDR3 sequence (DNA): TGTGCCAGCAGCGTAGGTGACCAATTAAATGAGCAGTTCTTC.